This TCR beta chain was observed in a study of T cell responses to AZD1222 COVID-19 vaccine (TCRdb year 2021). The study in broad terms: A total of 230 to 250 trial participants underwent TCR sequencing, of whom some 200 had received two doses of AZD1222 and some 26 had received two doses of the MenACWY control vaccine. Trial participants were enrolled by age into 18-55, 56-69 and 70-plus year subgroups, with around 150, 28 and 57 TCR-sequenced participants respectively.

Note on this clone: It has no known antigen specificity. No much larger clonotype is one base removed from it; base qualities were not supplied.

The CDR3 regions of human TCRbeta chains were subjected to immunosequencing. On the study's bioinformatics: TCRs in the repertoires were compared against a reference library of SARS-CoV-2-specific TCRs that had been generated with the MIRA antigen-specificity platform. Breadth was defined as the fraction of unique TCRs that were SARS-CoV-2-associated. Depth was defined as the fraction of total T cells that were SARS-CoV-2-associated. Each spike-specific TCR was assigned to its reactive spike region and to a CD4 or CD8 class using the MIRA data. Log10-transformed breadth and depth values were compared by one-way ANOVA with Sidak's multiple comparisons tests. This is the immuneACCESS table as TCRdb keeps it, with only in-frame sequences that have V and J called. A part of the clones is gone; compared with another copy, unresolved V genes explain less than half, and the rest is unexplained. V and J calls and clone size follow that table, whereas D and trimming were derived from the DNA. This sample lists 150,000 to 200,000 clones; roughly 92% were detected once. Of the sample, roughly 5% is held by the ten largest clones.

What the research found in general, with its limitations: Epitopes outside the regions mutated in the B.1.351 and B.1.1.7 variants were reportedly recognized by nearly half of the unique spike-specific TCRs. After two AZD1222 doses, both the breadth and the depth of spike-specific TCRs were significantly higher than at day 0 and than in MenACWY recipients. The whole spike protein was spanned by vaccine-associated CD4 TCRs, and dominant responses were seen in regions 160-218 and 743-854. Participants were mostly white British and included more females than males, and it was suggested by the authors that clonal diversity may have been underestimated. In the small 56-69-year group, the increase in depth fell short of significance, most likely because of low power. Conclusions about previously exposed vaccinees are limited, since just a handful of AZD1222 recipients were seropositive for SARS-CoV-2 at baseline. Because no samples from the day 14 peak response were available, repertoires could be characterized only after the peak T cell response.

Measured from the cysteine to the phenylalanine, the CDR3 is 16 residues long. CDR3 DNA is the only sequence kept; it has 48 bases, read in frame from the first base. V sheds 2 bases and J sheds 2 bases, leaving 13 bases between their ends. As encoded in the germline V gene (reference sequence), CDR1 is SEHNR while CDR2 is FQNEAQ. The sample's time point, from its label and the paper: about 28 days (+/-7) after the second vaccine dose. AZD1222 recipients with second doses at about 4 weeks or about 12 weeks were pooled, because spike-specific TCR depth and breadth did not differ between schedules. The vaccinee samples were drawn from two UK trials, COV001 and COV002, one of which was a single-blind randomized controlled phase 2/3 trial testing AZD1222 (ChAdOx1 nCoV-19) in healthy adults. Trial participant PBMC samples were collected at day 0 and day 28 after the second dose for TCRbeta chain sequencing.

This receptor was obtained from an adult who received the AZD1222 COVID-19 vaccine. The rearrangement combines TRBV7-9 with TRBJ2-1; TRBD2 is a possible D gene, resting on 5 matching bases. Sample: peripheral blood, taken 28 days after the second AZD1222 dose. The DNA reads TGTGCCAGCAGCTTACTAGCTAGCAGCCCCTACAATGAGCAGTTCTTC. The encoded protein is CASSLLASSPYNEQFF.